This TCR beta chain was retrieved from a study of identical twins. Each CDR3 protein gets one entry after TCRdb re-called the 5' RACE reads with MiXCR. The data hold around 490,000 distinct CDR3 sequences, with 13% to 15% observed a single time. This clonotype was detected a few times. Every sampled donor was Caucasian and healthy. The CDR3 covers 12 residues. V lost 0 bases and J 9 bases, leaving 9 bases between the germline ends. Looked up from germline, CDR1 is DFQATT and CDR2 is SNEGSKA (reference sequence). The sample was also linked to a second study, of yellow fever vaccine responses in identical twins. That study reports: Twins' vaccine T cell response reportedly seemed partly convergent, partly personalized.

The sample taken for sequencing was CD4+ T cells sorted from blood. The clonotype originates from a woman between 18 and 30 years old in good health. The chain recombines TRBV20-1 with TRBJ2-1, with no clear D. In DNA, the CDR3 is TGCAGTGCTAGAGAATCTATCTCTGAGCAGTTCTTC. Amino acid sequence: CSARESISEQFF.